Shown below are 21 T cell receptor beta chains from a single sample sequenced in a study of shared clonotypes between healthy human individuals. Naive CD8 cells were CD45RO-negative, positively selected for CCR7, excluding terminally differentiated effector memory CD45RA+ cells. Libraries were prepared by immunoSEQ multiplex PCR; TCRdb keeps only in-frame clonotypes and omits some of them. This table holds some 2.1 million clones, 93% found once. The sample taken for sequencing was naive CD8+ T cells from PBMCs. These TCRs come from a man between 18 and 29 years old in good health. Some clones in this sample may be carry-over from other donors' samples.

This clone occurred once. The chain is built from TRBV4-1 and TRBJ2-7; no firm D call. Germline loops: CDR1 MGHRA, CDR2 YSYEKL. The CDR3 runs to 15 residues. Trimming cost V 0 bases and J 2 bases, with 11 bases left between them. The CDR3 bases are TGCGCCAGCAGCCAAGAATCTAAGGGCACCTACGAGCAGTACTTC. Translated, it gives CASSQESKGTYEQYF.

The V and J genes are TRBV7-9 and TRBJ2-5; 8 bases fit TRBD2. V lost 5 bases, J lost 5 bases, and 7 bases stayed unmatched. CDR3 size: 14 residues. Germline CDR1 is SEHNR and CDR2 is FQNEAQ (reference sequence). In nucleotides, the CDR3 is TGTGCCAGCAGCCCTGGACTAGCTAAGGAGACCCAGTACTTC. Its protein is CASSPGLAKETQYF.

For this clone: The sample holds other DNA sequences that translate to the same CDR3. V and J are TRBV28 and TRBJ2-7; possible D gene TRBD1, 5 bases. The CDR3 has 14 residues. Germline assignment: CDR1 MDHEN and CDR2 SYDVKM. The V end was cut by 3 bases, the J end by 3 bases, with 12 bases between. In DNA, the CDR3 is TGTGCCAGCAGTTTTGGAGACAGAAACTACGAGCAGTACTTC. It codes for CASSFGDRNYEQYF.

The V gene is TRBV6-6, the J gene TRBJ2-7; 7 bases map to TRBD1. The germline V gene has CDR1 MNHNY and CDR2 SVGAGI (reference sequence). Losses at the gene ends were 5 bases for V and 3 bases for J; bases not matched to a gene: 7. The CDR3 runs 14 residues. This CDR3 reads CASSRRDSNYEQYF. The DNA of the CDR3 is TGTGCCAGCAGTCGCCGGGACAGTAACTACGAGCAGTACTTC.

The V and J genes are TRBV28 and TRBJ2-2, with D tentatively TRBD1 (6 bases). The CDR3 spans 15 residues. Germline V gene lookup returns CDR1 MDHEN and CDR2 SYDVKM. The germline V and J ends were trimmed by 1 base and 7 bases, with 13 bases remaining between them. In DNA form, the CDR3 reads TGTGCCAGCAGTTTATACAGGGATAGTGGCGGGGAGCTGTTTTTT. This translates into CASSLYRDSGGELFF.

As concerns this clone: One end of the junction does not line up with germline, which may come from a read error. The V gene is TRBV9, the J gene TRBJ2-2; a weak D match, TRBD2 (6 bases). The CDR3 spans 13 residues. Germline lookup yields CDR1 SGDLS and CDR2 YYNGEE. The CDR3: CASSRTNIGELFF. CDR3 coding DNA: TGTGCCAGCAGCCGGACTAACATCGGGGAGCTGTTTTTT.

The chain uses TRBV7-3 and TRBJ2-3; 11 bases map to TRBD1. J lost 3 bases, V lost 5 bases, and 13 bases had no gene match. The V gene's germline CDR1 is SGHTA and CDR2 FQGTGA. There are 18 residues in the CDR3. The CDR3 reads CASSTGTGGLVGTDTQYF. In DNA form, the CDR3 reads TGTGCCAGCAGCACCGGGACAGGGGGTTTGGTTGGGACAGATACGCAGTATTTT.

This chain connects TRBV6-6 to TRBJ2-3; D possibly corresponds to TRBD2 (5 bases). The V end was cut by 2 bases, the J end by 0 bases, with 9 bases between. Germline V CDR1 and CDR2: MNHNY, SVGAGI (reference sequence). This CDR3 contains 15 residues. CDR3: CASSYDYLSTDTQYF. The DNA of the CDR3 is TGTGCCAGCAGTTACGACTATTTGAGCACAGATACGCAGTATTTT.

Comments on this clone: Other DNA sequences in the sample encode the same CDR3. V and J are TRBV27 and TRBJ2-7; D remains ambiguous. V was cut by 5 bases and J by 0 bases, with 8 bases left in between. Germline CDR1 reads MNHEY; CDR2 reads SMNVEV (reference sequence). The length of the CDR3 is 13 residues. CDR3 protein: CASSLGLSYEQYF. CDR3 DNA: TGTGCCAGCAGTCTGGGCCTCTCCTACGAGCAGTACTTC.

The chain combines TRBV19 with TRBJ2-7, with TRBD1 identical over 7 bases. Germline values: CDR1 LNHDA, CDR2 SQIVND (reference sequence). Trimming took 1 base from V and 2 from J; bases not matched to a gene: 14. The CDR3 spans 18 residues. CDR3 protein: CASSIAHPMTGFTYEQYF. CDR3 in DNA: TGTGCCAGTAGTATAGCCCACCCCATGACAGGGTTCACCTACGAGCAGTACTTC.

The rearrangement uses TRBV27 and TRBJ1-2; perhaps TRBD1 as D (5 bases). Deletions cut 3 bases from V and 1 base from J, with 6 bases between. Germline loops: CDR1 MNHEY, CDR2 SMNVEV (reference sequence). This CDR3 spans 13 amino acids. The CDR3 is CASSFQGNYGYTF. CDR3 coding DNA: TGTGCCAGCAGTTTCCAGGGTAACTATGGCTACACCTTC.

The rearrangement uses TRBV15 and TRBJ1-1; 10 bases fit TRBD1. V was clipped by 9 bases and J by 11 bases; unmatched bases: 9. This CDR3 is built from 12 residues. The germline gives CDR1 LNHNV, CDR2 YYDKDF (reference sequence). For the CDR3, the DNA is TGTGCCACACGGGACAGGGGTTTTCGGGCTTTCTTT. Amino acids: CATRDRGFRAFF.

This chain joins TRBV6-5 and TRBJ1-1, with D possibly being TRBD1 (5 bases). This CDR3 region has 16 residues. V shed 0 bases and J shed 0 bases, with 11 bases lying between them. The germline V gene encodes CDR1 MNHEY and CDR2 SVGAGI. The CDR3 protein is CASSYSRGALNTEAFF. In nucleotides, the CDR3 is TGTGCCAGCAGTTACTCGAGGGGAGCTTTGAACACTGAAGCTTTCTTT.

The chain links TRBV27 to TRBJ2-1; a weak D match, TRBD2 (6 bases). The CDR3 has 13 amino acids. Germline assignment: CDR1 MNHEY and CDR2 SMNVEV (reference sequence). Trimming stripped 9 bases from V and 8 bases from J, with 17 bases between. The CDR3 nucleotides read TGTGCCAGGAGCGGGCCTATAGGCCATGAGCAGTTCTTC. This translates into CARSGPIGHEQFF.

The chain joins TRBV5-6 to TRBJ2-4, with D tentatively TRBD2 (5 bases). V was cut by 0 bases and J by 2 bases, with 6 bases left in between. The CDR3 has 14 residues. In germline, CDR1 is SGHDT, CDR2 YYEEEE. CDR3 amino acids: CASSLGGPKNIQYF. The CDR3 region has the DNA TGTGCCAGCAGCTTGGGCGGGCCCAAAAACATTCAGTACTTC.

This rearrangement joins TRBV27 to TRBJ1-2; tentatively, D is TRBD1 (6 bases). The V end lost 9 bases, the J end lost 8 bases, and 22 bases lay between the germline ends. Germline V gene lookup returns CDR1 MNHEY and CDR2 SMNVEV (reference sequence). The CDR3 has 14 residues. The CDR3 is CASRTRGQTRGYTF. The CDR3 bases are TGTGCCAGTCGGACCCGGGGACAAACGAGGGGCTACACCTTC.

This clone was recorded once. This chain links TRBV6-5 with TRBJ2-1; maybe TRBD1 (6 bases). V lost 3 bases, J lost 5 bases, and 14 bases lay in between. CDR1 and CDR2 (germline): MNHEY, SVGAGI. This CDR3 spans 15 amino acids. This chain's CDR3 is CASSYMATGNNEQFF. In DNA, the CDR3 is TGTGCCAGCAGTTATATGGCCACAGGGAACAATGAGCAGTTCTTC.

The CDR3: CAWSVRPGYTF. Written as DNA, the CDR3 is TGTGCCTGGAGTGTACGTCCTGGCTACACCTTC. This chain links TRBV30 with TRBJ1-2, with no clear D. Trimming took 0 bases from V and 7 from J, leaving 6 bases between them. The CDR3 totals 11 residues. Germline V CDR1 and CDR2: GTSNPN, SVGIG (reference sequence).

This clone was observed a single time. The same CDR3 also results from other DNA sequences found in this sample. The CDR3 DNA reads as TGCGCCAGCAGCTTGGGCGCGGGAGTTTACGAGCAGTACTTC. Protein sequence: CASSLGAGVYEQYF. The V and J genes are TRBV5-1 and TRBJ2-7, with 7 bases matching TRBD2. J gave up 4 bases and V 0 bases, and 4 bases lay outside the gene matches. Germline V lookup: CDR1 SGHRS, CDR2 YFSETQ. This CDR3 has 14 residues. Looking up the rest from reference TRBV5-1 and TRBJ2-7 gives the full variable domain: KAGVTQTPRYLIKTRGQQVTLSCSPISGHRSVSWYQQTPGQGLQFLFEYFSETQRNKGNFPGRFSGRQFSNSRSEMNVSTLELGDSALYLCASSLGAGVYEQYFGPGTRLTVT.

The chain carries TRBV28 and TRBJ1-1; no definite D call. Per the germline V gene, CDR1 is MDHEN and CDR2 is SYDVKM. V was clipped by 5 bases and J by 1 base, with 11 bases between them. The CDR3 is 14 amino acids. The CDR3 nucleotides are TGTGCCAGCAGTAAGTTCCAGAAGAACACTGAAGCTTTCTTT. This translates into CASSKFQKNTEAFF.

The chain is built from TRBV9 and TRBJ1-2, with 7 bases fitting TRBD1. Germline CDR1 is SGDLS and CDR2 is YYNGEE. CDR3 length: 16 amino acids. Trimming took 0 bases from V and 6 from J; bases not matched to a gene: 11. The CDR3 sequence is CASSVGTGAPMDGYTF. CDR3 sequence (DNA): TGTGCCAGCAGCGTAGGTACAGGGGCCCCGATGGATGGCTACACCTTC.